The 10 T cell receptor beta chains below were found in one sample sequenced in a study of T cells in localized non-small cell lung cancer. Sequencing used immunoSEQ multiplex PCR; TCRdb keeps in-frame clones, though not all of them. The sample consists of about 7,000 clones, 50% of them appearing once. The sequencing here drew on lymph node tissue, taken before any cancer treatment. The receptor set was obtained from a female donor older than 55 with stage I lung adenocarcinoma.

This chain uses TRBV14 with TRBJ2-3, with a possible D match to TRBD2 (6 bases). V lost 0 bases, J lost 6 bases, and 16 bases lay in between. Germline CDR1 is SGHDN and CDR2 is FVKESK. This CDR3 region has 16 residues. CDR3 sequence reads: CASSQDRGRTRDTQYF. The CDR3 DNA follows: TGTGCCAGCAGCCAAGATCGGGGGAGGACCAGGGATACGCAGTATTTT.

This clone came up a few times. The chain is built from TRBV19 and TRBJ1-3; 7 nucleotides line up with TRBD1. The junction had 8 bases not matched to a gene; V was cut back by 7 bases and J by 5 bases. The CDR3 runs 14 residues. CDR1 and CDR2 from the germline V gene are LNHDA and SQIVND (reference sequence). CDR3 in DNA: TGTGCCAGTACGCAGGACAGGACCAGAAACACCATATATTTT. It translates to CASTQDRTRNTIYF.

This clone was recorded a few times. The chain employs TRBV6-8 and TRBJ2-7; D perhaps matches TRBD1 (6 bases). There are 14 residues in the CDR3. The ends were cut back, 5 bases at V and 2 bases at J, with 13 bases in the middle. Per the germline V gene, CDR1 is MNHGY and CDR2 is SAAAGT. The CDR3, as DNA: TGTGCCAGCAGTACCCGACAGGCAACCTACGAGCAGTACTTC. Its protein is CASSTRQATYEQYF.

The genes are TRBV25-1 and TRBJ1-2; perhaps TRBD1 as D (5 bases). The V gene's germline CDR1 is MGHDK and CDR2 SYGVNS. V lost 2 bases and J lost 6, with 13 bases in between. The CDR3 has 14 amino acids. As DNA, the CDR3 is TGTGCCAGCAGTGAACAGGACACCCCGGATGGCTACACCTTC. Amino acids: CASSEQDTPDGYTF.

In this sample, this clone turned up a few times. The chain carries TRBV6-8 and TRBJ2-7; D gene unclear. Germline V lookup: CDR1 MNHGY, CDR2 SAAAGT. V was pared by 7 bases and J by 2 bases, with 15 bases between. The CDR3 has 14 residues. DNA of the CDR3: TGTGCCAGCACCAAACCCAATACAGCCTACGAGCAGTACTTC. As protein: CASTKPNTAYEQYF.

The V gene is TRBV6-8, the J gene TRBJ2-3; D is perhaps TRBD1 (6 bases). Germline V gene sequence: CDR1 MNHGY, CDR2 SAAAGT. This CDR3 is 14 amino acids long. Trimming removed 5 bases from V and 1 base from J, with 10 bases in between. The CDR3 reads CASSRDTRTDTQYF. CDR3 DNA: TGTGCCAGCAGTCGGGACACCCGCACAGATACGCAGTATTTT.

The chain uses TRBV9 and TRBJ2-5; 9 positions match TRBD1. The V segment lost 6 bases and the J segment 5 bases; nucleotides outside the gene matches: 5. The CDR3 sequence is 13 residues long. CDR1 SGDLS and CDR2 YYNGEE come from the germline V gene. In DNA, the CDR3 is TGTGCCAGCAATGGGGACAGGGCCGAGACCCAGTACTTC. Its translation is CASNGDRAETQYF.

This chain joins TRBV11-3 and TRBJ2-6; D call uncertain. V gave up 4 bases and J gave up 0 bases, with 7 bases separating them. In germline, CDR1 is SGHNT, CDR2 YENEEA. The CDR3 sequence is 15 residues long. The CDR3 coding sequence is TGTGCCAGCAGCTATCGGTCCTCTGGGGCCAACGTCCTGACTTTC. Protein sequence: CASSYRSSGANVLTF.

This clone has more than one count but fewer than ten. The chain is built from TRBV11-3 and TRBJ2-4, with a tentative D call TRBD2 (5 bases). The CDR3 covers 15 residues. In germline, CDR1 is SGHNT, CDR2 YENEEA. V was trimmed by 1 base and J by 6 bases, leaving 13 bases between them. The CDR3 spells CASSLGVAGANIQYF. Written as DNA, the CDR3 is TGTGCCAGCAGCTTAGGGGTTGCGGGTGCAAACATTCAGTACTTC.

A single count supports this clone. The chain carries TRBV28 and TRBJ1-1, with TRBD1 identical over 8 bases. This CDR3 contains 14 residues. V lost 6 bases, J lost 0 bases, and 3 bases stayed unmatched. CDR1 is MDHEN and CDR2 is SYDVKM in the germline V gene. The CDR3 spells CASSRTGLNTEAFF. Here the CDR3 DNA reads TGTGCCAGCAGCCGGACAGGGCTGAACACTGAAGCTTTCTTT.